This section outlines one TCR beta chain sequence together with its context. The antigen is undetermined. This CDR3 comprises 15 residues. From germline, CDR1 is LNHNV and CDR2 YYDKDF (reference sequence). This specimen comes from a study of monozygotic twins with inflammatory bowel disease. Study conclusions and caveats: Concordance status among twins (concordant versus discordant) showed no link to repertoire similarity, possibly from limited power. Fewer shared clonotypes with others were found in IBD patients than in healthy twins, especially with disease activity. What may have added variability to patient repertoires is that immunosuppressive treatments differed.

Two nested PCRs, of around 16 and 10 cycles, processed TCRalpha and TCRbeta cDNA. From the 5' RACE reads, TCRdb lists one entry per CDR3 protein and no DNA. In total, the table holds approximately 340,000 distinct CDR3 sequences. The chain couples TRBV15 to TRBJ2-7; TCRdb outputs TRBD1, but without DNA this stays unchecked. What was sequenced was blood. The source is a human donor with ulcerative colitis or Crohn's disease, or a healthy co-twin of an affected twin (not recorded which). The CDR3 sequence is CATSRETGSAYEQYF.